This passage covers 25 T cell receptor beta chains from one sample sequenced in a study of blood T cell repertoires in COVID-19. The assay was immunoSEQ multiplex PCR, and TCRdb's table has in-frame clones only and misses some. The sample lists 55,000 to 70,000 clones, about 80% occurring once. Material: peripheral blood. The receptors were gathered from a woman aged 80 or over with acute or convalescent COVID-19.

The gene calls are TRBV7-9 and TRBJ2-2, with 7 bases identical to TRBD2. V shed 0 bases, J shed 10 bases, and the junction held 5 bases outside the gene matches. Germline V gene data show CDR1 as SEHNR and CDR2 as FQNEAQ (reference sequence). CDR3 length: 14 amino acids. The CDR3: CASSLAGRLAELFF. The CDR3, as DNA: TGTGCCAGCAGCTTAGCGGGGAGACTAGCGGAGCTGTTTTTT.

This clone was detected once. The rearrangement uses TRBV5-6 and TRBJ1-1; a possible D gene is TRBD1 (5 bases). Deletions cut 0 bases from V and 6 bases from J, with 12 bases between. The germline gives CDR1 SGHDT, CDR2 YYEEEE. The CDR3 is made up of 14 amino acids. CDR3 residues: CASSLVQGRAEAFF. The CDR3, as DNA: TGTGCCAGCAGCTTGGTTCAGGGCAGAGCTGAAGCTTTCTTT.

A few counts support this clone. The V gene is TRBV29-1, the J gene TRBJ2-1; 7 bases match TRBD2. This CDR3 comprises 15 residues. The V segment lost 4 bases and the J segment 7 bases; nucleotides outside the gene matches: 13. Germline CDR1 SQVTM, CDR2 ANQGSEA. The CDR3 DNA reads TGCAGCGTTGGGGGGGGAGCGGCCCCATGGAATGAGCAGTTCTTC. Translating gives CSVGGGAAPWNEQFF.

V is TRBV7-9 and J is TRBJ1-2; D call uncertain. The V gene lost 1 base and the J gene lost 2 bases, with 8 bases spanning the gap. The germline gives CDR1 SEHNR, CDR2 FQNEAQ (reference sequence). The length of the CDR3 is 14 residues. CDR3 sequence: CASSLGTVNYGYTF. In DNA form, the CDR3 reads TGTGCCAGCAGCTTAGGTACGGTGAACTATGGCTACACCTTC.

The chain is built from TRBV2 and TRBJ1-2; D not certain. Germline V gives CDR1 SNHLY, CDR2 FYNNEI. With 4 bases removed from V and 7 bases from J, the gap between germline ends came to 7 bases. The CDR3 loop spans 11 amino acids. The DNA for the CDR3 is TGTGCCAGCAGTGCTTTCCGTGGCTACACCTTC. This encodes CASSAFRGYTF. The full variable domain, rest sourced from reference TRBV2 and TRBJ1-2, is EPEVTQTPSHQVTQMGQEVILRCVPISNHLYFYWYRQILGQKVEFLVSFYNNEISEKSEIFDDQFSVERPDGSNFTLKIRSTKLEDSAMYFCASSAFRGYTFGSGTRLTVV.

This chain uses TRBV7-3 with TRBJ2-2; a possible D gene is TRBD1 (5 bases). Trimming stripped 2 bases from V and 3 bases from J, with 13 bases between. Germline V gene data show CDR1 as SGHTA and CDR2 as FQGTGA. This CDR3 has 16 residues. The CDR3 is CASSLYSAGYTGELFF. CDR3 bases: TGTGCCAGCAGCTTATACTCGGCAGGGTACACCGGGGAGCTGTTTTTT.

The V call is TRBV27, the J call TRBJ2-1; D perhaps matches TRBD2 (5 bases). The germline V gene encodes CDR1 MNHEY and CDR2 SMNVEV (reference sequence). V gave up 5 bases and J gave up 4 bases, with 12 bases separating them. The CDR3 runs 14 residues. The chain's CDR3 is CASSRPGLYNEQFF. The CDR3 coding sequence is TGTGCCAGCAGTCGCCCCGGACTGTACAATGAGCAGTTCTTC.

This chain connects TRBV5-1 to TRBJ2-1; possibly TRBD1 for D (6 bases). Germline V gives CDR1 SGHRS, CDR2 YFSETQ. The CDR3 is made up of 14 amino acids. Deletions cut 3 bases from V and 4 bases from J, with 11 bases between. CDR3 DNA: TGCGCCAGCAGCTCGGCCAGGGGATACAATGAGCAGTTCTTC. It translates to CASSSARGYNEQFF.

The chain joins TRBV3-1 (or the pseudogene TRBV3-2) to TRBJ1-1; possibly TRBD1 for D (6 bases). Germline CDR1 reads LGHDT; CDR2 reads YNNKEL (reference sequence). Trimming removed 4 bases from V and 5 bases from J, with 17 bases in between. The CDR3 is 15 residues long. CDR3 protein: CASSPTDRKRTEAFF. For the CDR3, the DNA is TGTGCCAGCAGCCCAACCGACAGGAAGAGGACTGAAGCTTTCTTT.

The CDR3 loop reads CASSRDRGNEKLFF. CDR3 bases: TGTGCCAGCAGCCGGGACAGGGGTAATGAAAAACTGTTTTTT. This chain connects TRBV3-1 (or the pseudogene TRBV3-2) to TRBJ1-4; 10 nucleotides line up with TRBD1. The J segment lost 4 bases and the V segment lost 4 bases, leaving 0 bases of the junction unmatched. Germline V gene sequence: CDR1 LGHDT, CDR2 YNNKEL (reference sequence). This CDR3 spans 14 amino acids.

This chain joins TRBV15 and TRBJ2-3; tentative D call: TRBD1 (5 bases). Trimming pared 4 bases from V and 3 bases from J, leaving 11 bases between. The germline gives CDR1 LNHNV, CDR2 YYDKDF (reference sequence). This CDR3 has 14 residues. The CDR3 region has the DNA TGTGCCACCAGCATACGACCAGGGACAGATACGCAGTATTTT. Its translation is CATSIRPGTDTQYF.

This clone was counted once. CDR3 amino acids: CASSWGGTEAFF. As DNA, the CDR3 is TGCGCCAGCAGCTGGGGAGGGACTGAAGCTTTCTTT. V usage is TRBV5-1 and J usage is TRBJ1-1; no clear D. Germline assignment: CDR1 SGHRS and CDR2 YFSETQ. The CDR3 runs 12 residues. Deletions cut 3 bases from V and 5 bases from J, with 8 bases between.

This clone has a single count. This sequence joins TRBV7-2 and TRBJ2-7; 13 bases align to TRBD2. After removal of 3 bases from V and 6 bases from J, the junction contained 5 bases not matched to a gene. Germline V lookup: CDR1 SGHTA, CDR2 FQGNSA. The CDR3 runs 15 residues. CDR3 amino acids: CASSFGLAGASEQYF. Here the CDR3 DNA reads TGTGCCAGCAGCTTCGGACTAGCGGGAGCATCCGAGCAGTACTTC. Drawing the rest from reference TRBV7-2 and TRBJ2-7, the complete variable domain is GAGVSQSPSNKVTEKGKDVELRCDPISGHTALYWYRQSLGQGLEFLIYFQGNSAPDKSGLPSDRFSAERTGGSVSTLTIQRTQQEDSAVYLCASSFGLAGASEQYFGPGTRLTVT.

This sequence joins TRBV27 and TRBJ1-4; D is uncertain. CDR1 MNHEY and CDR2 SMNVEV come from the germline V gene (reference sequence). This CDR3 has 13 amino acids. With 9 bases removed from V and 4 bases from J, the gap between germline ends came to 12 bases. CDR3 sequence: CASGPGGNEKLFF. CDR3 sequence (DNA): TGTGCCAGTGGGCCCGGAGGTAATGAAAAACTGTTTTTT.

This clone was found a few times. The chain joins TRBV12-5 to TRBJ2-3, with 8 bases fitting TRBD1. Germline V gene sequence: CDR1 LGHNT, CDR2 FRNRAP. The CDR3 extends over 12 amino acids. With 4 bases clipped from V and 15 bases from J, the junction kept 9 bases outside the gene matches. The chain's CDR3 is CASGYGTGSLYF. The CDR3 nucleotides read TGTGCTAGTGGTTACGGGACAGGCTCCCTTTATTTT.

The chain has TRBV11-1 and TRBJ2-3; 9 nucleotides agree with TRBD2. J lost 2 bases, V lost 5 bases, and 8 bases had no gene match. Germline-derived CDR1 and CDR2 are SGHAT and FQDESV (reference sequence). This CDR3 comprises 16 residues. The CDR3: CASSLGAGGNTDTQYF. The CDR3 bases are TGTGCCAGCAGCCTTGGTGCGGGGGGGAACACAGATACGCAGTATTTT.

The chain carries TRBV5-4 and TRBJ1-1, with 7 bases lining up with TRBD1. The length of the CDR3 is 15 residues. From germline, CDR1 is SGHNT and CDR2 YYREEE (reference sequence). V was pared by 2 bases and J by 1 base, with 5 bases of the junction left unmatched. CDR3 sequence: CASSFPGGRNTEAFF. CDR3 bases: TGTGCCAGCAGCTTTCCAGGGGGTCGGAACACTGAAGCTTTCTTT.

This clone occurred once. The V call is TRBV18, the J call TRBJ2-5; D call uncertain. The CDR3 covers 13 residues. CDR1 is KGHSH and CDR2 is LQKENI in the germline V gene. Trimming stripped 2 bases from V and 5 bases from J, with 9 bases between. The CDR3 coding sequence is TGTGCCAGCTCACCATCCTTCCAGGAGACCCAGTACTTC. Protein product: CASSPSFQETQYF.

CDR3 amino acids: CASSQDTGQFTGNTIYF. CDR3 in DNA: TGCGCCAGCAGCCAAGACACGGGACAGTTCACTGGAAACACCATATATTTT. The chain couples TRBV4-1 to TRBJ1-3; 7 nucleotides align to TRBD1. This CDR3 comprises 17 residues. Germline lookup yields CDR1 MGHRA and CDR2 YSYEKL. Trimming removed 0 bases from V and 2 bases from J; junction bases left unmatched: 7.

This chain links TRBV3-1 (or the pseudogene TRBV3-2) with TRBJ2-5; D possibly corresponds to TRBD2 (5 bases). This CDR3 has 12 amino acids. V was trimmed by 1 base and J by 5 bases, leaving 5 bases between them. Germline-derived CDR1 and CDR2 are LGHDT and YNNKEL (reference sequence). CDR3 nucleotide sequence: TGTGCCAGCAGCCAAGCGGGGGAGACCCAGTACTTC. It codes for CASSQAGETQYF.

The genes are TRBV28 and TRBJ1-2; perhaps TRBD1 as D (5 bases). Germline values: CDR1 MDHEN, CDR2 SYDVKM. Trimming stripped 8 bases from V and 3 bases from J, with 10 bases between. The CDR3 totals 12 residues. CDR3 amino acids: CASSDRHYGYTF. The DNA for the CDR3 is TGTGCCAGCTCAGACAGACACTATGGCTACACCTTC.

This sequence joins TRBV7-9 and TRBJ2-2, with D perhaps TRBD2 (5 bases). The germline V and J ends were trimmed by 5 bases and 1 base, with 14 bases remaining between them. Germline assignment: CDR1 SEHNR and CDR2 FQNEAQ (reference sequence). This CDR3 comprises 16 residues. In DNA, the CDR3 is TGTGCCAGCAGCCCTTTGACTACTCTGAACACCGGGGAGCTGTTTTTT. This codes for CASSPLTTLNTGELFF.

The DNA of the CDR3 is TGTGCCACCAGTGATTTATCAGGGGGAACCTACAATGAGCAGTTCTTC. This codes for CATSDLSGGTYNEQFF. The rearrangement uses TRBV24-1 and TRBJ2-1, with 7 bases that match TRBD1. CDR1 and CDR2 (germline): KGHDR, SFDVKD. The CDR3 loop spans 16 amino acids. The V segment lost 1 base and the J segment 2 bases; nucleotides outside the gene matches: 4.

This rearrangement joins TRBV30 to TRBJ2-1; TRBD2 might be the D (7 bases). Germline V gene lookup returns CDR1 GTSNPN and CDR2 SVGIG (reference sequence). This CDR3 spans 14 amino acids. V was shortened by 4 bases and J by 10 bases, with 20 bases between the two germline ends. The CDR3 spells CAWTVGGGHKEQFF. The CDR3 bases are TGTGCCTGGACCGTTGGGGGGGGGCATAAGGAGCAGTTCTTC.

This clone occurred once. The V gene is TRBV19, the J gene TRBJ2-7; D is unresolved. In germline, CDR1 is LNHDA, CDR2 SQIVND (reference sequence). Trimming took off 0 bases at V and 3 bases at J, with 9 bases between the two ends. The CDR3 loop spans 14 amino acids. The CDR3 region has the DNA TGTGCCAGTAGTATAGATCAGTCCAACTACGAGCAGTACTTC. Translation: CASSIDQSNYEQYF.